The 4 T cell receptor beta chains below come from one sample, sequenced in a study of T cell changes during pregnancy in multiple sclerosis. The protocol was immunoSEQ multiplex PCR, while the TCRdb copy is restricted to in-frame clones and leaves out a portion. The sample lists 30,000 to 45,000 clones, approximately 91% occurring once. The sample consisted of CD8+ T cells from peripheral blood mononuclear cells, taken in the third trimester of pregnancy. These TCRs come from a female donor with multiple sclerosis, enrolled in a pregnancy study.

The genes are TRBV4-1 and TRBJ1-2; D is possibly TRBD1 (5 bases). CDR3 length: 15 residues. The germline V and J ends were trimmed by 0 bases and 4 bases, with 12 bases remaining between them. CDR1 is MGHRA and CDR2 is YSYEKL in the germline V gene. The DNA of the CDR3 is TGCGCCAGCAGCCAAGAAAATGGGGCCGGCTATGGCTACACCTTC. As protein: CASSQENGAGYGYTF.

A single count supports this clone. CDR3 in amino acids: CAIRPGQSSYEQYF. The CDR3 nucleotides read TGTGCCATCCGTCCGGGACAGAGCTCCTACGAGCAGTACTTC. The V and J genes are TRBV10-3 and TRBJ2-7, with TRBD1 matching 7 bases. This CDR3 comprises 14 residues. V lost 8 bases to trimming and J lost 0 bases; unmatched junction nucleotides: 7. Germline assignment: CDR1 ENHRY and CDR2 SYGVKD.

The V call is TRBV11-3, the J call TRBJ2-3; tentatively, D is TRBD1 (5 bases). The V end lost 4 bases, the J end lost 2 bases, and 7 bases lay between the germline ends. The CDR3 runs to 13 residues. CDR1 is SGHNT and CDR2 is YENEEA in the germline V gene. The CDR3 nucleotides are TGTGCCAGCAGCTGGGGCCACACAGATACGCAGTATTTT. It specifies CASSWGHTDTQYF.

The chain combines TRBV27 with TRBJ2-5; D is ambiguous. Trimming removed 3 bases at V and 5 bases at J, with 4 bases between. Per germline, CDR1 MNHEY and CDR2 SMNVEV (reference sequence). This CDR3 spans 11 amino acids. The CDR3 bases are TGTGCCAGCAGTTTGAGGGAGACCCAGTACTTC. It codes for CASSLRETQYF.